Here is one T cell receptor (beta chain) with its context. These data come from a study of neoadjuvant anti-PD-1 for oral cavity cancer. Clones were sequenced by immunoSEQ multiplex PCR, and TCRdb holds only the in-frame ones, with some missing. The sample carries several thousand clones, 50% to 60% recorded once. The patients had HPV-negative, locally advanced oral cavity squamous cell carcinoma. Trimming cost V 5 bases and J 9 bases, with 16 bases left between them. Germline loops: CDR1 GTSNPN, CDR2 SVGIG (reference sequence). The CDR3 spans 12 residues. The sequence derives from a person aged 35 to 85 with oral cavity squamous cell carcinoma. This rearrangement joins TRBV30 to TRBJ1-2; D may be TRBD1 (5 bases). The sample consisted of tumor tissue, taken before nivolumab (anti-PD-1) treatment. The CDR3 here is CAWRLNRNSYTF. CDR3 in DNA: TGTGCCTGGCGACTTAACAGGAATAGCTACACCTTC.